This passage covers 32 T cell receptor beta chains from one sample sequenced in a study of CXCR3-negative and CXCR3-positive naive CD8 T cells. The authors prepared UMI-labeled TRB cDNA libraries by 5' RACE. No DNA is given; TCRdb re-called the 5' RACE reads and lists each CDR3 protein once. This sample contains fewer than 90,000 distinct CDR3 sequences. The sequenced sample was naive CXCR3- CD8+ T cells from blood. The subset was: CD45RO-CCR7+CD27+CD95- naive CD8+ T cells lacking CXCR3 (TNR3-). These receptors all come from a human donor in good health. Some clones in this sample may be carry-over from other donors' samples.

The chain couples TRBV7-2 to TRBJ2-1; lacking DNA, the TRBD1 call made by TCRdb goes unchecked. Germline V gene data show CDR1 as SGHTA and CDR2 as FQGNSA. The CDR3 loop spans 13 amino acids. The CDR3 protein is CASSEGPYNEQFF. Together with reference TRBV7-2 and TRBJ2-1, the CDR3 gives the full variable domain: GAGVSQSPSNKVTEKGKDVELRCDPISGHTALYWYRQSLGQGLEFLIYFQGNSAPDKSGLPSDRFSAERTGGSVSTLTIQRTQQEDSAVYLCASSEGPYNEQFFGPGTRLTVL.

The chain recombines TRBV6-6 with TRBJ2-1; TCRdb's assignment of TRBD1 cannot be checked, as there is no DNA. The CDR3 has 17 amino acids. Germline values: CDR1 MNHNY, CDR2 SVGAGI (reference sequence). CDR3 protein: CASSYFKRTGGFNEQFF.

CDR3: CASSRGPGNEQYF. The gene calls are TRBV11-1 and TRBJ2-7; the D call of TRBD1 rests on TCRdb alone, since no DNA is present to check it. Germline values: CDR1 SGHAT, CDR2 FQDESV (reference sequence). This CDR3 has 13 residues.

The genes are TRBV29-1 and TRBJ2-7. The CDR3 is 15 amino acids. Germline V gene lookup returns CDR1 SQVTM and CDR2 ANQGSEA. The CDR3: CSVEDAFEGSYEQYF.

V usage is TRBV9 and J usage is TRBJ2-5; TCRdb calls TRBD1, which cannot be checked without DNA. The CDR3 runs 17 residues. The V gene's germline CDR1 is SGDLS and CDR2 YYNGEE. This chain's CDR3 is CASSVDGGGGYQETQYF.

The chain joins TRBV29-1 to TRBJ1-2. The CDR3 length is 14 residues. Germline V gene data show CDR1 as SQVTM and CDR2 as ANQGSEA. This chain's CDR3 is CSVGPANPNYGYTF.

V gene TRBV7-9 combines with J gene TRBJ2-1; the TRBD2 assignment by TCRdb is unverifiable without DNA. Per germline, CDR1 SEHNR and CDR2 FQNEAQ (reference sequence). CDR3 length equals 14 residues. The CDR3 sequence: CASSLVEEDNEQFF.

The rearrangement joins TRBV20-1 to TRBJ2-2; TCRdb's D call of TRBD1 is untestable without DNA. The CDR3 covers 16 residues. Per the germline V gene, CDR1 is DFQATT and CDR2 is SNEGSKA (reference sequence). This chain's CDR3 is CSARDFEGQGSGELFF.

V usage is TRBV2 and J usage is TRBJ2-2; the TRBD1 assignment by TCRdb is unverifiable without DNA. Germline CDR1 and CDR2: SNHLY and FYNNEI. The CDR3 length is 16 residues. The CDR3 spells CASSGQEALNTGELFF.

This rearrangement joins TRBV6-1 to TRBJ2-5; the TRBD2 assignment by TCRdb is unverifiable without DNA. This CDR3 has 19 amino acids. The germline V gene encodes CDR1 MNHNS and CDR2 SASEGT. This CDR3 reads CASNPIPGLAGGLEETQYF.

The chain employs TRBV11-3 and TRBJ2-7; lacking DNA, the TRBD2 call made by TCRdb goes unchecked. Germline assignment: CDR1 SGHNT and CDR2 YENEEA. CDR3 length: 15 amino acids. The CDR3 sequence: CASSPLAGAPYEQYF.

This CDR3 is CASSILSLAFPDTQYF. J is TRBJ2-3 and V is TRBV5-1; TCRdb outputs TRBD2, but without DNA this stays unchecked. CDR3 length equals 16 residues. In germline, CDR1 is SGHRS, CDR2 YFSETQ.

This chain connects TRBV28 to TRBJ2-7; TCRdb indicates TRBD1, and absent DNA this call remains unverified. This CDR3 contains 15 residues. Germline V gene data show CDR1 as MDHEN and CDR2 as SYDVKM. CDR3 sequence: CASSKRQASSYEQYF.

The CDR3 loop is CASSSFPLTGGDEKLFF. The chain employs TRBV7-9 and TRBJ1-4; no DNA is available, so the TRBD1 call from TCRdb remains unchecked. The CDR3 has 17 residues. From germline, CDR1 is SEHNR and CDR2 FQNEAQ (reference sequence). Together with reference TRBV7-9 and TRBJ1-4, the CDR3 gives the full variable domain: DTGVSQNPRHKITKRGQNVTFRCDPISEHNRLYWYRQTLGQGPEFLTYFQNEAQLEKSRLLSDRFSAERPKGSFSTLEIQRTEQGDSAMYLCASSSFPLTGGDEKLFFGSGTQLSVL.

The chain joins TRBV30 to TRBJ1-4. The CDR3 contains 15 residues. Germline CDR1 and CDR2: GTSNPN and SVGIG (reference sequence). CDR3 residues: CAWSVRGLDHEKVFF.

This chain uses TRBV29-1 with TRBJ2-7; TCRdb lists TRBD1, though no DNA is available to test this call. The germline V gene has CDR1 SQVTM and CDR2 ANQGSEA. The CDR3 contains 11 residues. The CDR3 protein is CSGGFGYEQYF.

The V gene is TRBV28, the J gene TRBJ2-5; TCRdb calls TRBD1, which cannot be checked without DNA. The germline V gene encodes CDR1 MDHEN and CDR2 SYDVKM. The CDR3 spans 14 residues. CDR3 residues: CASSLYRGQETQYF.

The chain is built from TRBV6-1 and TRBJ2-1; TCRdb designates TRBD2, a call that cannot be tested without DNA. The CDR3 is 16 amino acids. Germline V lookup: CDR1 MNHNS, CDR2 SASEGT. The CDR3 is CASREELAAAYNEQFF.

The V gene is TRBV7-9, the J gene TRBJ1-1; checking the TCRdb D call of TRBD1 is not possible without DNA. The CDR3 totals 13 residues. From germline, CDR1 is SEHNR and CDR2 FQNEAQ (reference sequence). The CDR3 region is CASSPPGATEAFF.

CDR3 protein: CASGQGNTEAFF. V and J are TRBV19 and TRBJ1-1; TCRdb returns TRBD1, unconfirmable since there is no DNA. Per germline, CDR1 LNHDA and CDR2 SQIVND (reference sequence). CDR3 length equals 12 residues.

This chain uses TRBV14 with TRBJ2-7; TCRdb selects TRBD1, and the lack of DNA leaves this call unchecked. The CDR3 has 13 amino acids. Germline lookup yields CDR1 SGHDN and CDR2 FVKESK. CDR3 residues: CASSPGSFYEQYF.

V is TRBV12-3 or TRBV12-4 and J is TRBJ2-5. The CDR3 extends over 12 amino acids. CDR3 in amino acids: CATSWGGETQYF.

The rearrangement uses TRBV6-2 or TRBV6-3 and TRBJ2-5; absent DNA, TCRdb's TRBD1 call cannot be checked. Germline CDR1 and CDR2: MNHEY and SVGEGT. The CDR3 runs 13 residues. CDR3 in amino acids: CASSYGAEETQYF.

The CDR3 protein is CSVEDVGELFF. The V and J genes are TRBV29-1 and TRBJ2-2. The CDR3 consists of 11 residues. From germline, CDR1 is SQVTM and CDR2 ANQGSEA.

The gene calls are TRBV29-1 and TRBJ2-5; TCRdb outputs TRBD1, but without DNA this stays unchecked. The CDR3 totals 16 residues. Germline V lookup: CDR1 SQVTM, CDR2 ANQGSEA. CDR3 loop: CSVEQRLGHNQETQYF. Supplemented by reference TRBV29-1 and TRBJ2-5, the full variable domain reads SAVISQKPSRDICQRGTSLTIQCQVDSQVTMMFWYRQQPGQSLTLIATANQGSEATYESGFVIDKFPISRPNLTFSTLTVSNMSPEDSSIYLCSVEQRLGHNQETQYFGPGTRLLVL.

The chain is built from TRBV14 and TRBJ2-1. The CDR3 runs 14 residues. Germline CDR1 SGHDN, CDR2 FVKESK. This CDR3 is CASSQEVPYNEQFF.

CDR3 protein: CASSYGAGGMYEQYF. This chain connects TRBV6-6 to TRBJ2-7; the TCRdb call, TRBD1, lacks DNA for checking. The CDR3 extends over 15 amino acids. The germline gives CDR1 MNHNY, CDR2 SVGAGI (reference sequence).

This chain joins TRBV7-2 and TRBJ2-7; the D call of TRBD1 rests on TCRdb alone, since no DNA is present to check it. This CDR3 is 15 amino acids long. The germline V gene has CDR1 SGHTA and CDR2 FQGNSA. CDR3 residues: CASSSTGTGSYEQYF.

The V and J genes are TRBV12-3 or TRBV12-4 and TRBJ2-3. There are 13 residues in the CDR3. The CDR3 sequence is CASTIYSTDTQYF.

The chain has TRBV12-3 or TRBV12-4 and TRBJ2-3; no DNA is available, so the TRBD2 call from TCRdb remains unchecked. The CDR3 is made up of 18 amino acids. CDR3 residues: CASRPRASGGVTTDTQYF.

This chain joins TRBV5-1 and TRBJ1-1. CDR1 is SGHRS, CDR2 YFSETQ, per germline. This CDR3 has 14 amino acids. CDR3: CASSPSEMNTEAFF.

This chain joins TRBV5-6 and TRBJ2-3. Per germline, CDR1 SGHDT and CDR2 YYEEEE. The CDR3 covers 15 residues. CDR3 sequence: CASSLGTVATDTQYF.